This T cell receptor (beta chain) was sequenced in a study of long-term antiretroviral therapy in people with HIV. Study context: Collection of the earliest samples took place about a decade ahead of the 2015 immediate-ART recommendation. Overall study results and limits: Missing from the dataset were any data on ART adherence, viral resistance or therapy changes.

Turning to this clone: Its antigen is not identified.

Run at survey level, the immunoSEQ assay was version v3.0. Repertoires were generated with immunoSEQ multiplex PCR, while TCRdb's copy carries only in-frame clones and drops some. The table shows about 28,000 clones, with approximately 85% occurring only once. Each contributor possessed a minimum of one pre-ART and a minimum of two post-ART PBMC samples. The sequence came from a man aged 40-50 years with HIV. The material sequenced was unsorted PBMCs, taken 3 years after starting antiretroviral therapy.

The CDR3 bases are TGCAGCGTTGACCTGGGGGGACTCACCGGGGAGCTGTTTTTT. Translated: CSVDLGGLTGELFF. This rearrangement joins TRBV29-1 to TRBJ2-2; tentatively, D is TRBD2 (6 bases). Trimming took off 3 bases at V and 4 bases at J, with 12 bases between the two ends. CDR3 length: 14 residues. Germline V CDR1 and CDR2: SQVTM, ANQGSEA.